What follows are 7 T cell receptor beta chains derived from one specimen sequenced in a study of identical twins (dated by TCRdb to about 2016). The library was made by 5' RACE. This sample was sequenced with an Illumina HiSeq 2000. In-frame beta chains were kept once TCRdb had trimmed the public reads at Q25 with fastp and called clones with MiXCR. Under each unique CDR3 protein, matching rows form one entry showing the most common genes and DNA. The sample profile shows about 430,000 distinct CDR3 sequences; around 18% of them were found once. The ten largest clones take up 10% to 15% of the sample. What was sequenced was naive T cells sorted from blood. This sample's cell subset or site label indicates: cells isolated with a human naive T-cell isolation kit. These receptors all stem from a man in his fifties in good health.

There are a few counts of this clonotype. The chain recombines TRBV29-1 with TRBJ1-2; TRBD1 matches at 7 bases. Losses at the gene ends were 0 bases for V and 4 bases for J; bases not matched to a gene: 5. From germline, CDR1 is SQVTM and CDR2 ANQGSEA. The CDR3 length is 14 residues. CDR3 residues: CSVEDRTGVYGYTF. As DNA, the CDR3 is TGCAGCGTTGAAGATCGAACAGGGGTCTATGGCTACACCTTC.

This clonotype was counted between two and nine times. The genes are TRBV4-3 and TRBJ2-5; no clear D. Deletions cut 3 bases from V and 5 bases from J, with 10 bases between. The CDR3 is 13 residues long. Germline loops: CDR1 LGHNA, CDR2 YSLEER. The CDR3 loop reads CASSQNSWETQYF. The DNA of the CDR3 is TGCGCCAGCAGCCAGAATAGTTGGGAGACCCAGTACTTC.

This clonotype has a count of ten or more. V gene TRBV7-2 combines with J gene TRBJ2-2; maybe TRBD2 (7 bases). With 1 base removed from V and 4 bases from J, the gap between germline ends came to 13 bases. Germline CDR1 and CDR2: SGHTA and FQGNSA. The CDR3 loop spans 16 amino acids. The chain's CDR3 is CASSLGAGHSTGELFF. The CDR3 coding sequence is TGTGCCAGCAGCTTAGGAGCGGGACACTCCACCGGGGAGCTGTTTTTT.

This clonotype was seen a handful of times. The chain employs TRBV27 and TRBJ2-1; TRBD2 matches 9 bases. This CDR3 region has 16 residues. Germline V gene sequence: CDR1 MNHEY, CDR2 SMNVEV (reference sequence). The ends lost 2 bases at V and 4 bases at J; junction bases unmatched: 6. The CDR3 region has the DNA TGTGCCAGCAGTTTACGAGTCACTAGCGGGTACAATGAGCAGTTCTTC. It encodes CASSLRVTSGYNEQFF.

The chain uses TRBV3-1 and TRBJ1-1; possibly TRBD1 for D (5 bases). Trimming removed 0 bases at V and 8 bases at J, with 13 bases between. This CDR3 contains 14 residues. CDR1 is LGHDT, CDR2 YNNKEL, per germline (reference sequence). The CDR3 DNA sequence: TGTGCCAGCAGCCAAGATATAGGGACGGTCGAAGCTTTCTTT. This translates into CASSQDIGTVEAFF.

This clonotype came up once. The chain recombines TRBV10-3 with TRBJ1-2; the D gene is possibly TRBD1 (5 bases). The CDR3 is 14 amino acids. V lost 10 bases and J 0 bases, leaving 15 bases between the germline ends. Germline lookup yields CDR1 ENHRY and CDR2 SYGVKD. The CDR3 sequence is CATGHDGANYGYTF. The CDR3 DNA is TGTGCCACCGGACACGACGGGGCTAACTATGGCTACACCTTC.

The sample holds many counts of this clonotype. The chain combines TRBV29-1 with TRBJ2-3, with D unresolved. Germline values: CDR1 SQVTM, CDR2 ANQGSEA. The CDR3 sequence is 13 residues long. Trimming cost V 2 bases and J 1 base, with 7 bases left between them. As DNA, the CDR3 is TGCAGCGTTGAACCCGGTGGCACAGATACGCAGTATTTT. Encoded protein: CSVEPGGTDTQYF.